The 15 T cell receptor beta chains given below trace back to one sample, sequenced in a study of regulatory T cells in long-lasting Graves disease (dated by TCRdb to about 2021). The protocol used for the library was multiplex PCR. TCRdb shows the sequencer as Illumina HiSeq 4000. iRepertoire HTBI primers and Arm-PCR amplification of CDR3 regions were used to construct TCR beta libraries. TCRdb itself trimmed the public reads at Q25 with fastp, ran MiXCR and retained productive beta chains. Rows matching on CDR3 protein sequence are summarized as one entry with the most common DNA and genes. The sample profile shows around 500,000 distinct CDR3 sequences; 15% to 20% of them were found once. 20% to 25% of the sample comes from the top ten. The label giving this sample's time point can be read as: newly diagnosed GD, antithyroid drugs for less than 3 months. For both TCR sequencing and RNA sequencing, RNA was extracted from PBMCs using TRIzol.

These same records also appear under a second study, on T cells in Graves' hyperthyroidism and ophthalmopathy.

The source material was peripheral blood mononuclear cells (PBMCs), sampled at new diagnosis, from a patient treated with antithyroid drugs. Source of these receptors: a woman aged 35-65 years with Graves disease. Donor details come from another sample of the same person, matched by shared clones.

This clonotype was seen many times. The gene calls are TRBV30 and TRBJ2-7; 7 bases line up with TRBD1. This CDR3 has 14 amino acids. Germline assignment: CDR1 GTSNPN and CDR2 SVGIG (reference sequence). With 4 bases clipped from V and 1 base from J, the junction kept 7 bases outside the gene matches. In nucleotides, the CDR3 is TGTGCCTGGACGACAGGGCTCGGGTCCTACGAGCAGTACTTC. This codes for CAWTTGLGSYEQYF.

This clonotype was found a few times. The V gene is TRBV4-1, the J gene TRBJ1-5, with D perhaps TRBD1 (5 bases). The CDR3 has 15 amino acids. Trimming left V 6 bases short and J 0 bases short, with 12 bases between. The germline V gene encodes CDR1 MGHRA and CDR2 YSYEKL. The CDR3 loop is CASSRDDDSNQPQHF. The DNA of the CDR3 is TGCGCCAGCAGTAGGGACGATGATAGCAATCAGCCCCAGCATTTT.

This clonotype was counted many times. The genes are TRBV12-3 or TRBV12-4 and TRBJ2-5; D is perhaps TRBD1 (5 bases). V was shortened by 3 bases and J by 2 bases, with 16 bases between the two germline ends. The CDR3 is 16 amino acids. CDR3 residues: CASSFSWGVGQETQYF. In DNA form, the CDR3 reads TGTGCCAGCAGTTTTTCTTGGGGCGTCGGGCAAGAGACCCAGTACTTC.

J is TRBJ1-2 and V is TRBV12-3 or TRBV12-4; D ambiguous. The CDR3 contains 12 residues. The V end was cut by 3 bases, the J end by 8 bases, with 10 bases between. This chain's CDR3 is CASSFGVEGYTF. The CDR3 nucleotides are TGTGCCAGCAGTTTCGGGGTGGAGGGCTACACCTTC.

In regard to this clonotype: Being one base from a much bigger clone, this may be a read error. This chain joins TRBV3-1 and TRBJ1-5; a weak D match, TRBD1 (6 bases). Trimming removed 3 bases from V and 9 bases from J, with 18 bases in between. This CDR3 spans 15 amino acids. Per the germline V gene, CDR1 is LGHDT and CDR2 is YNNKEL (reference sequence). CDR3 bases: TGTGCCAGCAGCCAGGGGGCCCGCGGGCATCGGCCCCAGCATTTT. Amino acid sequence: CASSQGARGHRPQHF.

This clonotype has more than one count but fewer than ten. The V gene is TRBV12-3 or TRBV12-4, the J gene TRBJ1-6; D remains unclear. The CDR3 is 14 residues long. With 2 bases removed from V and 6 bases from J, the gap between germline ends came to 8 bases. CDR3 bases: TGTGCCAGCAGTTTAACACTTTTTAATTCACCCCTCCACTTT. Translating gives CASSLTLFNSPLHF.

This clonotype turned up a few times. V usage is TRBV5-5 and J usage is TRBJ1-1; no clear D gene. The germline CDR1 and CDR2 sequences are SGHKS and YYEKEE (reference sequence). V lost 2 bases to trimming and J lost 1 base, with 9 bases between them. The CDR3 runs to 14 residues. Here the CDR3 reads CASSLREENTEAFF. CDR3 DNA sequence: TGTGCCAGCAGCTTAAGGGAGGAGAACACTGAAGCTTTCTTT.

This clonotype has ten or more counts. The CDR3 nucleotides read TGTGCCAGCAGCTTAACCGGGACCGCCTTTGAAGCTTTCTTT. It specifies CASSLTGTAFEAFF. The chain couples TRBV7-8 to TRBJ1-1; TRBD1 might be the D (5 bases). Germline V lookup: CDR1 SGHVS, CDR2 FQNEAQ. The V end lost 2 bases, the J end lost 7 bases, and 14 bases lay between the germline ends. The CDR3 runs to 14 residues.

This chain links TRBV7-3 with TRBJ2-6; perhaps D is TRBD1 or TRBD2 (5 bases each). The CDR3 contains 16 residues. The V gene's germline CDR1 is SGHTA and CDR2 FQGTGA. Trimming cost V 5 bases and J 2 bases, with 13 bases left between them. In nucleotides, the CDR3 is TGTGCCAGCAGCCGCTTGTTGGGGGCTGGGGCCAACGTCCTGACTTTC. Residues: CASSRLLGAGANVLTF.

This clonotype was seen ten or more times. This chain links TRBV2 with TRBJ2-2; D is uncertain. The length of the CDR3 is 15 residues. CDR1 and CDR2 (germline): SNHLY, FYNNEI. The V end was cut by 3 bases, the J end by 3 bases, with 11 bases between. For the CDR3, the DNA is TGTGCCAGCAGTGATCAGGACCCTTACACCGGGGAGCTGTTTTTT. This encodes CASSDQDPYTGELFF.

This clonotype was detected many times. J is TRBJ1-1 and V is TRBV7-9; D gene uncertain. Per germline, CDR1 SEHNR and CDR2 FQNEAQ (reference sequence). The CDR3 has 14 residues. Trimming left V 3 bases short and J 0 bases short, with 8 bases between. As DNA, the CDR3 is TGTGCCAGCAGCTTTCCGGCAATGAACACTGAAGCTTTCTTT. This codes for CASSFPAMNTEAFF.

This clonotype was seen more than once but under ten times. The missing conserved phenylalanine or tryptophan at the end of this CDR3 makes a read error likely. The chain joins TRBV2 to TRBJ2-1; 8 positions match TRBD1. The CDR3 covers 17 residues. The V gene end was trimmed by 5 bases and the J gene end by 2 bases; junction bases not matched to a gene: 11. Germline V gene lookup returns CDR1 SNHLY and CDR2 FYNNEI. CDR3 sequence reads: CASSRNTGGKTYNEQFL. The CDR3 DNA reads TGTGCCAGCAGTAGAAACACAGGGGGTAAAACCTACAATGAGCAGTTCCTC.

The sample holds many counts of this clonotype. The rearrangement links TRBV7-8 to TRBJ2-3; tentative D call: TRBD2 (7 bases). The CDR3 covers 19 residues. Germline loops: CDR1 SGHVS, CDR2 FQNEAQ. V lost 4 bases, J lost 2 bases, and 25 bases lay in between. The CDR3 here is CASSSLGGPGGLSTDTQYF. The DNA for the CDR3 is TGTGCCAGCAGCTCCTTGGGGGGTCCGGGGGGCCTTTCCACAGATACGCAGTATTTT.

This clonotype was observed a handful of times. The chain links TRBV4-1 to TRBJ1-5; the D is unclear. V gave up 1 base and J gave up 6 bases, with 7 bases separating them. Germline CDR1 reads MGHRA; CDR2 reads YSYEKL. The length of the CDR3 is 13 residues. The DNA of the CDR3 is TGCGCCAGCAGCCAAGGGTTTAGTCAGCCCCAGCATTTT. Its protein is CASSQGFSQPQHF.

This clonotype was detected many times. This rearrangement joins TRBV10-3 to TRBJ2-2, with D hard to call. V lost 2 bases to trimming and J lost 4 bases, with 2 bases between them. The CDR3 is made up of 12 amino acids. The V gene's germline CDR1 is ENHRY and CDR2 SYGVKD. The CDR3 loop is CAISEGTGELFF. CDR3 DNA: TGTGCCATCAGTGAGGGCACCGGGGAGCTGTTTTTT.